This is a list of T cell receptor beta chains from one sample in a study of beta chain features in type 1 diabetes. Clones were sequenced by immunoSEQ multiplex PCR, and TCRdb holds only the in-frame ones, with some missing. The sample includes a few hundred thousand clones, approximately 11% seen only once; the top ten take 1% to 1.5%. Sequencing input: central memory CD4+ T cells from blood. The origin of the receptors is a young man in good health. The conserved cysteine and the conserved F or W are not part of the CDR3 here. The order of the fields is clone size, V gene, J gene, CDR3 protein. Rows give clone size only sometimes, using once, few, many, or a class for an expanded clone.

clone size: -
V gene: TRBV18
J gene: TRBJ2-5
CDR3 protein: ASSPTFGETQY

clone size: -
V gene: TRBV7-2
J gene: TRBJ2-6
CDR3 protein: ASSLVGSGANVLT

clone size: -
V gene: TRBV28
J gene: TRBJ2-1
CDR3 protein: ASSRAGDHNEQF

clone size: -
V gene: TRBV10-3
J gene: TRBJ2-1
CDR3 protein: AISYNDGNEQF

clone size: -
V gene: TRBV5-1
J gene: TRBJ2-3
CDR3 protein: ASSLGQGVTDTQY

clone size: few
V gene: TRBV5-1
J gene: TRBJ2-2
CDR3 protein: ASAGTISTGELF

clone size: few
V gene: TRBV28
J gene: TRBJ2-3
CDR3 protein: ASSLWPLTDTQY

clone size: -
V gene: TRBV25-1
J gene: TRBJ1-2
CDR3 protein: ASSSQGGTGYT

clone size: once
V gene: TRBV6-5
J gene: TRBJ1-2
CDR3 protein: ASSYSIGYGYT

clone size: few
V gene: TRBV25-1
J gene: TRBJ2-1
CDR3 protein: ASSPLARLAGDHNEQF

clone size: few
V gene: TRBV2
J gene: TRBJ2-1
CDR3 protein: ASSVRGMGAANEQF

clone size: -
V gene: TRBV7-2
J gene: TRBJ2-3
CDR3 protein: ASSPRTGVGDTQY

clone size: -
V gene: TRBV25-1
J gene: TRBJ2-7
CDR3 protein: ASSEGRRGRDEQY

clone size: -
V gene: TRBV9
J gene: TRBJ2-3
CDR3 protein: ASSVALTPDSSADTQY

clone size: -
V gene: TRBV7-9
J gene: TRBJ2-5
CDR3 protein: ASSSTSGKGSRTTQY

clone size: few
V gene: TRBV5-8
J gene: TRBJ2-3
CDR3 protein: ASSPAGAGVVDTQY

clone size: few
V gene: TRBV30
J gene: TRBJ2-5
CDR3 protein: AWHGLAALGTQY

clone size: -
V gene: TRBV4-1
J gene: TRBJ1-2
CDR3 protein: ASSQDFGGYT

clone size: few
V gene: TRBV19
J gene: TRBJ2-3
CDR3 protein: ASSNAGGIGDTQY

clone size: -
V gene: TRBV2
J gene: TRBJ1-4
CDR3 protein: ASSDLRDEKLF

clone size: few
V gene: TRBV23-1
J gene: TRBJ2-6
CDR3 protein: ASSQSLHPVVREACNVLT

clone size: few
V gene: TRBV27
J gene: TRBJ2-7
CDR3 protein: ASSRGKLYEQY

clone size: -
V gene: TRBV28
J gene: TRBJ1-3
CDR3 protein: ASSGGTVRGNTIY

clone size: -
V gene: TRBV5-1
J gene: TRBJ2-3
CDR3 protein: ASSKPGLDTDTQY

clone size: many
V gene: TRBV28
J gene: TRBJ1-2
CDR3 protein: ASSSRNFYGYT

clone size: few
V gene: TRBV4-3
J gene: TRBJ2-7
CDR3 protein: ASSQGGSSLYEQY

clone size: few
V gene: TRBV7-9
J gene: TRBJ2-3
CDR3 protein: ASSLGQSFSTDTQY